This TCR beta chain was identified in a study of OX40 agonist ivuxolimab in advanced cancers. The wider study: Hepatocellular carcinoma, melanoma, renal cell or head and neck cancer was diagnosed in the dose-escalation patients. Males comprised 70% to 90% of the group, whose mean age was approximately 60 years (range about 20 to 79).

The method was immunoSEQ multiplex PCR; TCRdb's version includes in-frame clones alone and lacks a portion of them. The data show some 71,000 clones, about 91% seen once. This CDR3 has 13 residues. With 11 bases clipped from V and 2 bases from J, the junction kept 8 bases outside the gene matches. Germline V gene lookup returns CDR1 SNHLY and CDR2 FYNNEI. Overall study findings and caveats: At doses 0.1 to 3.0 mg/kg, CD4+ and CD8+ clones expanded.

Comments on this clone: No antigen is known for it.

The starting material was CD4+ or CD8+ T cells sorted from blood, obtained in a trial of the OX40 agonist ivuxolimab. The J gene is TRBJ2-5, the V gene TRBV2, with 7 bases lining up with TRBD2. The clonotype originates from an adult with an advanced solid tumor such as melanoma, head and neck, liver or kidney cancer. The CDR3 nucleotides read TGTGCCCCCCCCCTAGCGGCACAAGAGACCCAGTACTTC. This gives the protein CAPPLAAQETQYF.